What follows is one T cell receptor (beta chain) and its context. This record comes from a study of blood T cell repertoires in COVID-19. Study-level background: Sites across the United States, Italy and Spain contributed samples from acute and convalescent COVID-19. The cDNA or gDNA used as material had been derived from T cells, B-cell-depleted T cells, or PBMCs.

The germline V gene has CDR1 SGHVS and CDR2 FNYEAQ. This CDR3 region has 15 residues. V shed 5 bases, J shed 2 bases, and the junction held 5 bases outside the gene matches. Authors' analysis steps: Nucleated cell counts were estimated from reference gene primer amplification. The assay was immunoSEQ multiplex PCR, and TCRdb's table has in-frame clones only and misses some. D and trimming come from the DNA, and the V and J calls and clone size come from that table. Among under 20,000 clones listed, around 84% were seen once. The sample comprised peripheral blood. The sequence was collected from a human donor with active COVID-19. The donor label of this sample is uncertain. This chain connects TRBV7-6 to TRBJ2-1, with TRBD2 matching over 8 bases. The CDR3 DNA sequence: TGTGCCAGCAGCCCGGGACTAGAGGCCTACAATGAGCAGTTCTTC. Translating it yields CASSPGLEAYNEQFF.